Given below is one T cell receptor beta chain in context. What it binds is not known. The TCR beta CDR3 regions underwent amplification using RNA transcripts as the source. During a first-round RT-PCR of the TCR CDR3, the HTBI primer set was used. MiXCR, run by TCRdb on the multiplex PCR reads, gives a single entry per CDR3 protein. The repertoire has some 800,000 distinct CDR3 sequences, approximately 40% of them found once; the top ten carry 8.9%. This CDR3 comprises 15 residues. V lost 5 bases and J lost 4; bases outside the gene matches: 13. Germline-derived CDR1 and CDR2 are DFQATT and SNEGSKA (reference sequence). The source of the sample is a study of T cells in Graves' hyperthyroidism and ophthalmopathy. Findings and limits, study-wide: Most thyroid clonotypes that were expanded above 0.001 also turned up in blood.

This TCR was sampled from a man between 18 and 35 years old with Graves' hyperthyroidism. The chain uses TRBV20-1 and TRBJ1-1, with TRBD1 identical over 7 bases. The specimen sequenced was blood. The DNA for the CDR3 is TGCAGTGCTGGAGTGGACGAGGGGGCCGGCACTGAAGCTTTCTTT. The encoded protein is CSAGVDEGAGTEAFF.